This TCR beta chain was found in a study of blood T cell repertoires in COVID-19. At the level of the study: Acute and convalescent COVID-19 samples came from the United States, Italy and Spain. The analysed material was cDNA or gDNA that came from T cells, B-cell-depleted T cells, or PBMCs.

Source study methods: Reference gene primer amplification in the assay estimated nucleated cell counts. Only in-frame clones appear in the TCRdb table, and some are missing; sequencing was by immunoSEQ multiplex PCR. V, J and clone size derive from that table, while D and trimming were established from the DNA sequence. Among about 310,000 clones listed, roughly 90% were seen once. The V gene's germline CDR1 is LGHDT and CDR2 YNNKEL (reference sequence). V shed 2 bases and J shed 6 bases, with 7 bases lying between them. This CDR3 spans 12 amino acids. This clonotype originated in a woman in her 40s with COVID-19, enrolled during active disease. Sequencing was carried out using peripheral blood. The rearrangement uses TRBV3-1 (or the pseudogene TRBV3-2) and TRBJ1-2; tentative D call: TRBD1 (5 bases). CDR3 residues: CASSQLGDGYTF. CDR3 sequence (DNA): TGTGCCAGCAGCCAATTAGGGGATGGCTACACCTTC.